These 9 T cell receptor beta chains originate from one sample sequenced in a study of OX40 agonist ivuxolimab in advanced cancers. TCRdb's table, derived via immunoSEQ multiplex PCR, lists solely in-frame clones and lacks some. The data show roughly 92,000 clones, around 89% seen once. Sequencing was performed on CD4+ or CD8+ T cells sorted from blood, taken in a trial of the OX40 agonist ivuxolimab. Every receptor here comes from an adult with an advanced solid tumor such as melanoma, head and neck, liver or kidney cancer.

The sample holds a few counts of this clone. The rearrangement links TRBV6-4 to TRBJ1-5; D not certain. From germline, CDR1 is MRHNA and CDR2 SNTAGT. V was cut by 3 bases and J by 6 bases, with 15 bases left in between. The CDR3 spans 15 residues. The CDR3 nucleotides are TGTGCCAGCAGTGAGCAGCGGACGGGAAGTCAGCCCCAGCATTTT. It codes for CASSEQRTGSQPQHF.

V gene TRBV5-1 combines with J gene TRBJ1-4; 9 positions agree with TRBD1. CDR3 length: 14 residues. Germline CDR1 is SGHRS and CDR2 is YFSETQ. V lost 4 bases, J lost 6 bases, and 4 bases stayed unmatched. The CDR3 here is CASSKTGGDEKLFF. The CDR3 DNA reads as TGCGCCAGCAGCAAGACAGGGGGGGATGAAAAACTGTTTTTT.

The V call is TRBV11-3, the J call TRBJ2-1; D is uncertain. Trimming shortened V by 5 bases and J by 7 bases, and 15 bases separated the two germline ends. Germline V gene data show CDR1 as SGHNT and CDR2 as YENEEA. The CDR3 is 14 amino acids. CDR3 DNA sequence: TGTGCCAGCAGCCCCAGGAACCGGGCAAATGAGCAGTTCTTC. As protein: CASSPRNRANEQFF.

The gene calls are TRBV15 and TRBJ1-1; D uncertain. Germline V gives CDR1 LNHNV, CDR2 YYDKDF (reference sequence). Trimming cost V 0 bases and J 7 bases, with 6 bases left between them. The CDR3 contains 12 residues. CDR3: CATSREGLEAFF. The CDR3 DNA reads TGTGCCACCAGCAGAGAAGGGCTTGAAGCTTTCTTT.

V and J are TRBV29-1 and TRBJ2-1, with 8 bases aligning to TRBD2. CDR3 length: 13 amino acids. The germline V gene encodes CDR1 SQVTM and CDR2 ANQGSEA. This chain's CDR3 is CTGRTSGSNEQFF. CDR3 nucleotide sequence: TGCACCGGTAGAACCAGCGGGAGTAATGAGCAGTTCTTC.

The genes are TRBV7-3 and TRBJ2-3; tentative D call: TRBD2 (5 bases). This CDR3 is built from 13 residues. The V gene's germline CDR1 is SGHTA and CDR2 FQGTGA. Trimming took 3 bases from V and 5 from J, leaving 9 bases between them. This CDR3 is CASSFEGLDTQYF. CDR3 nucleotides: TGTGCCAGCAGCTTTGAGGGTTTAGATACGCAGTATTTT.

V is TRBV13 and J is TRBJ2-3; 7 nucleotides align to TRBD1. Germline loops: CDR1 PRHDT, CDR2 FYEKMQ (reference sequence). CDR3 length: 15 amino acids. V trimming: 1 base; J trimming: 1 base; junction bases outside the gene matches: 2. The CDR3, as DNA: TGTGCCAGCAGCTTAGTGCAGGGGGGCACAGATACGCAGTATTTT. As protein: CASSLVQGGTDTQYF. Full variable domain (remainder filled in from reference TRBV13 and TRBJ2-3): AAGVIQSPRHLIKEKRETATLKCYPIPRHDTVYWYQQGPGQDPQFLISFYEKMQSDKGSIPDRFSAQQFSDYHSELNMSSLELGDSALYFCASSLVQGGTDTQYFGPGTRLTVL.

In its sample, this clone was seen once. This chain uses TRBV10-3 with TRBJ1-2, with TRBD1 matching 7 bases. CDR1 and CDR2 (germline): ENHRY, SYGVKD. V was pared by 6 bases and J by 14 bases, with 12 bases of the junction left unmatched. This CDR3 comprises 12 residues. This chain's CDR3 is CAISREKGAGTF. In DNA form, the CDR3 reads TGTGCCATCAGCCGTGAGAAGGGGGCAGGGACCTTC.

The chain is built from TRBV5-6 and TRBJ2-3; no reliable D call. Trimming left V 5 bases short and J 1 base short, with 8 bases between. Germline CDR1 reads SGHDT; CDR2 reads YYEEEE. The CDR3 covers 13 residues. The CDR3 DNA reads as TGTGCCAGCAGATTCCAGGGCACAGATACGCAGTATTTT. Protein: CASRFQGTDTQYF.